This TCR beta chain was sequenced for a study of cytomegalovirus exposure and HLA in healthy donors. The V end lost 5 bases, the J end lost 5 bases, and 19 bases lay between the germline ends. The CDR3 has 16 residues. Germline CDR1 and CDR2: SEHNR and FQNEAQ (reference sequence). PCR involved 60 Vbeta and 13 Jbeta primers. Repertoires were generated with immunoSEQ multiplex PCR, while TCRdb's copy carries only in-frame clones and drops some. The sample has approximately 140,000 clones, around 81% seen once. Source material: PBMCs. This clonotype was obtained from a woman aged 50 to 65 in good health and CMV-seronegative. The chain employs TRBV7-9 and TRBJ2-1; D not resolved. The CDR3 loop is CASSVRQTPTHNEQFF. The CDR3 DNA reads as TGTGCCAGCAGCGTCAGACAAACCCCAACACACAATGAGCAGTTCTTC.